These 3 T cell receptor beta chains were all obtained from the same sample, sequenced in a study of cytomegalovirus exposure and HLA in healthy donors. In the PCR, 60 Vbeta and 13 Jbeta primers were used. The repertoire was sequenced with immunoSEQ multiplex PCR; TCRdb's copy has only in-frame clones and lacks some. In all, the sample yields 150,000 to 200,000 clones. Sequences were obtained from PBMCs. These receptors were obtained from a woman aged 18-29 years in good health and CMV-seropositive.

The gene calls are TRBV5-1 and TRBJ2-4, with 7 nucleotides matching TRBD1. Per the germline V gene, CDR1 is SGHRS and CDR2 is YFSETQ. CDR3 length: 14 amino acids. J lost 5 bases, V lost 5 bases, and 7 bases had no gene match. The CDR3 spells CASREQGQENIQYF. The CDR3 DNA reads TGCGCCAGCAGGGAACAGGGGCAGGAAAACATTCAGTACTTC. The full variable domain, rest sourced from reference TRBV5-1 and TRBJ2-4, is KAGVTQTPRYLIKTRGQQVTLSCSPISGHRSVSWYQQTPGQGLQFLFEYFSETQRNKGNFPGRFSGRQFSNSRSEMNVSTLELGDSALYLCASREQGQENIQYFGAGTRLSVL.

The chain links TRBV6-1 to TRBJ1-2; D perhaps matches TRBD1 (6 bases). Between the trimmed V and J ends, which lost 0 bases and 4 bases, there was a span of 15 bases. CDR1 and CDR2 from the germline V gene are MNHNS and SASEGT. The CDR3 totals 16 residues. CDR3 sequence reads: CASSEAGAGLGYGYTF. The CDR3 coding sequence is TGTGCCAGCAGTGAAGCGGGGGCAGGGCTCGGCTATGGCTACACCTTC.

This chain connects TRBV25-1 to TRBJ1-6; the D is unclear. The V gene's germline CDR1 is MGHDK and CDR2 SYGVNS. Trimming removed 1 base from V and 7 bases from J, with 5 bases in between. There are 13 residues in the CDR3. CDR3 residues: CASSESGNSPLHF. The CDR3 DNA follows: TGTGCCAGCAGTGAATCGGGGAATTCACCCCTCCACTTT.